The present entry profiles one T cell receptor (beta chain) with its context. Its antigen is currently unknown. This sample was included in a study of T cell responses to AZD1222 COVID-19 vaccine. Across the study: Pooled samples include second doses given at about 4 or 12 weeks. Study results and caveats: Most donors were white British, females outnumbered males, and clonal diversity was possibly underestimated.

This CDR3 region has 13 residues. With 4 bases removed from V and 5 bases from J, the gap between germline ends came to 9 bases. The germline CDR1 and CDR2 sequences are SEHNR and FQNEAQ (reference sequence). Sequenced by immunoSEQ multiplex PCR; TCRdb stores in-frame clones only, minus some. The sample has about 140,000 clones, about 94% seen once; the top ten hold approximately 4.9%. This chain uses TRBV7-9 with TRBJ2-1; D assignment may be TRBD1 or TRBD2 (5 bases each). The specimen comprised peripheral blood, sampled on day 0 of AZD1222 vaccination. The clonotype originates from an adult in good health. In DNA, the CDR3 is TGTGCCAGCAGCTCATGGGACCACAATGAGCAGTTCTTC. This translates into CASSSWDHNEQFF.